This entry is about one T cell receptor (beta chain). No antigen is known for it. With the read ending 3 residues before the CDR3 end, the germline J gene is used to fill in that end. This entry is derived from a study of Tregs in tolerant kidney transplant recipients. Study in general: The nonmyeloablative bone marrow transplants came from related graft donors, with transient mixed chimerism. Study outcomes and limitations: Donor-specific Treg expansion exceeded global Treg expansion in tolerant patients, suggesting antigen drive. No direct test of biological reproducibility was done here.

Method: immunoSEQ multiplex PCR; TCRdb's copy keeps in-frame clones and lacks some. Its listing shows around 48,000 clones. The CDR3 runs to 13 residues. The germline V gene encodes CDR1 SGHDN and CDR2 FVKESK. Trimming took off 5 bases at V and 0 bases at J, with 8 bases between the two ends. The starting material was CD4+ T cells from blood, obtained before the transplant. V gene TRBV14 combines with J gene TRBJ2-7; D ambiguous. The sequence derives from a human donor who received a combined kidney and bone marrow transplant. The CDR3 protein is CASSEQISYEQYF. The CDR3 DNA, read in part, is TGTGCCAGCAGCGAACAGATCTCCTACGAG.